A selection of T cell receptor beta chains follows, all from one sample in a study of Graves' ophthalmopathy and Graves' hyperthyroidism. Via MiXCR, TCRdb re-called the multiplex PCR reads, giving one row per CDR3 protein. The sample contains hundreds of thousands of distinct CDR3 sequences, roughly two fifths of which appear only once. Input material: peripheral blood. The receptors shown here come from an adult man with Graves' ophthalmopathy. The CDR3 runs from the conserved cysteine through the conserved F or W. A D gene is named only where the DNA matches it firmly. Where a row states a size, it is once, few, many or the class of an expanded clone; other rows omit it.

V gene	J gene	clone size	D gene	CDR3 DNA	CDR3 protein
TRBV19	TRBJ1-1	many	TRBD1	TGTGCCAGTAGTAGCTCGGGACAGATGAACACTGAAGCTTTCTTT	CASSSSGQMNTEAFF
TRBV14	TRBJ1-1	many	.	TGTGCCAGCAGCGAACAGGGTTTCTCCAGCATCGGCACTGAAGCTTTCTTT	CASSEQGFSSIGTEAFF
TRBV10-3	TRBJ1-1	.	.	TGTGCCAGCAAGGGCGGAATGAACACTGAAGCTTTCTTT	CASKGGMNTEAFF
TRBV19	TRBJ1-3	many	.	TGTGCCAGTAGGAGAGCCCAAACAGGGTTCACCATATATTTT	CASRRAQTGFTIYF
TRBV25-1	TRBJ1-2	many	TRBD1	TGTGCCAGCAGTTTACCCGGGACAGGGGATAGCTATGGCTACACCTTC	CASSLPGTGDSYGYTF
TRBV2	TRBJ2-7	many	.	TGTGCCAGCACCCATAGCGGCCGCACGTACGAGCAGTACTTC	CASTHSGRTYEQYF
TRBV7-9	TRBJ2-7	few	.	TGTGCCAGCAGCCCCTCCCCGGGACACCTTTCCCACGAGCAGTACTTC	CASSPSPGHLSHEQYF
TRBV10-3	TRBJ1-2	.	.	TGTGCCATCAGTTACCCGATCCAGGGGCGGTATGGCTACACCTTC	CAISYPIQGRYGYTF
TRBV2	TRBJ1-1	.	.	TGTGCCTTGGGAATTGGTGGGCTTGGGGAAACTGAAGCTTTCTTT	CALGIGGLGETEAFF
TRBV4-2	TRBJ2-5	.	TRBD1	TGTGCCAGCAGCCTAAAACAGGGGGTCGCCCAAGAGACCCAGTACTTC	CASSLKQGVAQETQYF
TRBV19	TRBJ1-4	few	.	TGTGCCAGTAGCCGGGAGTACCGGACAGACGAAAAACTGTTTTTT	CASSREYRTDEKLFF
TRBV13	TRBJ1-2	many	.	TGTGCCAGCAGCTTAGAAAATTATTCCACCTTC	CASSLENYSTF
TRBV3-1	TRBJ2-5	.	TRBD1	TGTGCCAGCAGCCGACAGGGGGAGCGGACCCAGTACTTC	CASSRQGERTQYF
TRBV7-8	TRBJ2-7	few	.	TGTGCCAGCAGCTTGGGAGACAGGAGCTCCTACGAGCAGTACTTC	CASSLGDRSSYEQYF
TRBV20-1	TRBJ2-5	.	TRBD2	TGCAGTGCTAGAGGGGGGCTAGCGGGAGGGCCCGGGTGGGAGACCCAGTACTTC	CSARGGLAGGPGWETQYF
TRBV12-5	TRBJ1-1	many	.	TGTGCTAGTGGCCTGACGACAGGAGGGAGCACTGAAGCTTTCTTT	CASGLTTGGSTEAFF
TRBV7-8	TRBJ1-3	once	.	TGTGCCAGCAGCCCGTACAGGGATCTGCCTGGAAACACCATATATTTT	CASSPYRDLPGNTIYF
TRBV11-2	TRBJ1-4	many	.	TGTGCCAGCAGGGGCGGGTCCGAAAAACTGTTTTTT	CASRGGSEKLFF
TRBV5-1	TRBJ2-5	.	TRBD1	TGCGCCAGCAGCCGGTGGACAGGGGCAGGGGAGACCCAGTACTTC	CASSRWTGAGETQYF
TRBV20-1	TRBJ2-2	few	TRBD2	TGCAGTGCTAGAGATGGGCGGCTAGCGGGAGGGATTCACACCGGGGAGCTGTTTTTT	CSARDGRLAGGIHTGELFF
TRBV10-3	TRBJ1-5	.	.	TGTGCCATCAGTGTGGGGCAGGGAGCCAGGACCCAGCATTTT	CAISVGQGARTQHF
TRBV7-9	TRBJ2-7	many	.	TGTGCCAGCACCCTTTCGGGGGAGCAGTACTTC	CASTLSGEQYF
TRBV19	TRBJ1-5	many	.	TGTGCCACCGGATATAGCAATCAGCCCCAGCATTTT	CATGYSNQPQHF
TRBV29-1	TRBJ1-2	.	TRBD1	TGCAGCTTTCCGACAGGGGGCAACTATGGCTACACCTTC	CSFPTGGNYGYTF
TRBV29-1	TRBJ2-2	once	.	TGCAGCGGTCGGGAGGGGGCGGACACCGGGGAGCTGTTTTTT	CSGREGADTGELFF
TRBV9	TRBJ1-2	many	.	TGTGCCAGCAGCGTAGAGGCGGCCAGGGGAGGAGGCTACACCTTC	CASSVEAARGGGYTF
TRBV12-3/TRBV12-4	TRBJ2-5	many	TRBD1	TGTGCCAGCGACCTCGACGGGACAGGACAACAAGAGACCCAGTACTTC	CASDLDGTGQQETQYF
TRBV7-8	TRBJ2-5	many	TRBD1	TGTGCCAGCAGCGACTGGACAGGAGAGACCCAGTACTTC	CASSDWTGETQYF
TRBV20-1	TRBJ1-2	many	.	TGCAGTGCCATCGACAGCTATGGCTACACCTTC	CSAIDSYGYTF
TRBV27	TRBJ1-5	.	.	TGTGCCAGCAGTTTATCCCCGACGGGGGGCAATCAGCCCCAGCATTTT	CASSLSPTGGNQPQHF
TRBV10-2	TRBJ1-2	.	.	TGCGCCAGCAGTGATTTTCCCGGCCCCATGGGCTACACCTTC	CASSDFPGPMGYTF
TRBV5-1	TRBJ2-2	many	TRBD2	TGCGCCAGCAGCCCCAGGACTAGCGGGAGGACCGGGACCGGGGAGCTGTTTTTT	CASSPRTSGRTGTGELFF
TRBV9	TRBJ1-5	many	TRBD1	TGTGCCAGCAGCGACGGGACAGTAAATCAGCCCCAGCATTTT	CASSDGTVNQPQHF
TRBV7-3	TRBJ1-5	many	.	TGTGCCAGCAGCTTAAATGAGGATCAGCCCCAGCATTTT	CASSLNEDQPQHF
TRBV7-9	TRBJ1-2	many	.	TGTGCCAGCGATACCCGGCGGGGATCTAACTATGGCTACACCTTC	CASDTRRGSNYGYTF
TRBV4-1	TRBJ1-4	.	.	TGCGCCAGCAGCCAAATGGGGGGAACGGAAAAACTGTTTTTT	CASSQMGGTEKLFF
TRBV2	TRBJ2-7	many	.	TGTGCCAGCAGTGCGGGGTCAGAGTACTTC	CASSAGSEYF
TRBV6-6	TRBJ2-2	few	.	TGTGCCAGCAGTTACTCACAGGTCACCGGGGAGCTGTTTTTT	CASSYSQVTGELFF
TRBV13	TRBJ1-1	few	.	TGTGCCAGCAGTCCGGACCCACCGAACACTGAAGCTTTCTTT	CASSPDPPNTEAFF